This T cell receptor (beta chain) was profiled in a study of cytomegalovirus exposure and HLA in healthy donors. PCR involved 60 Vbeta and 13 Jbeta primers. Clones were read by immunoSEQ multiplex PCR, and TCRdb kept only the in-frame ones, dropping some. The data show some 97,000 clones, with under 80% seen just once and less than 5% held by the top ten. Turning to this clone: The target antigen is unknown.

This CDR3 has 13 amino acids. Trimming left V 7 bases short and J 11 bases short, with 18 bases between. Germline V gene lookup returns CDR1 PRHDT and CDR2 FYEKMQ (reference sequence). The study's findings and limits: Accurate prediction of most subjects' HLA-A and HLA-B alleles from TCR beta sequences was reported. Solely CMV serostatus was available to characterize immune exposure.

Input material: PBMCs. The chain links TRBV13 to TRBJ2-1, with D perhaps TRBD2 (6 bases). This receptor was taken from a woman aged 18-30 years in good health and CMV-seropositive. CDR3 amino acids: CASTTLWEDKQFF. DNA of the CDR3: TGTGCCAGCACCACGCTATGGGAGGACAAGCAGTTCTTC.